Below are 20 T cell receptor beta chains sequenced from a single sample in a study of OX40 agonist ivuxolimab in advanced cancers. Only in-frame clones appear in the TCRdb table, and some are missing; sequencing was by immunoSEQ multiplex PCR. The sample shows roughly 20,000 clones, 84% of them seen only once. Sequenced here: CD4+ or CD8+ T cells sorted from blood, sampled in a trial of the OX40 agonist ivuxolimab. The receptors originated from an adult with an advanced solid tumor such as melanoma, head and neck, liver or kidney cancer.

The genes are TRBV19 and TRBJ2-7; the D gene is possibly TRBD2 (6 bases). The CDR3 extends over 15 amino acids. Germline lookup yields CDR1 LNHDA and CDR2 SQIVND (reference sequence). V lost 0 bases and J 7 bases, leaving 16 bases between the germline ends. The CDR3 sequence is CASSIDGTGDGEQYF. In nucleotides, the CDR3 is TGTGCCAGTAGTATAGATGGGACGGGGGATGGGGAGCAGTACTTC.

The genes are TRBV6-5 and TRBJ2-3, with 9 positions matching TRBD2. After removal of 2 bases from V and 9 bases from J, the junction contained 6 bases not matched to a gene. Germline values: CDR1 MNHEY, CDR2 SVGAGI. This CDR3 has 14 residues. The CDR3 bases are TGTGCCAGCAGTTACGGGACAGCGGGAGGCACGCAGTATTTT. It translates to CASSYGTAGGTQYF.

The rearrangement links TRBV7-9 to TRBJ2-3; D remains ambiguous. V lost 6 bases to trimming and J lost 6 bases, with 10 bases between them. This CDR3 region has 12 residues. Germline CDR1 is SEHNR and CDR2 is FQNEAQ (reference sequence). CDR3 sequence: CASRTQTDTQYF. The CDR3 DNA follows: TGTGCCAGCAGGACCCAAACGGATACGCAGTATTTT.

The chain carries TRBV28 and TRBJ2-5; D perhaps matches TRBD1 (5 bases). V was shortened by 5 bases and J by 11 bases, with 21 bases between the two germline ends. The CDR3 contains 14 residues. Germline V gene sequence: CDR1 MDHEN, CDR2 SYDVKM. This CDR3 reads CASSPPLGQIAQYF. CDR3 bases: TGTGCCAGCAGTCCCCCCCTGGGGCAGATCGCGCAGTACTTC.

The chain recombines TRBV10-2 with TRBJ2-3; 7 bases map to TRBD1. The CDR3 totals 14 residues. The V and J ends lost 6 bases and 6 bases, in that order; junction bases with no gene match: 9. Germline V gene data show CDR1 as WSHSY and CDR2 as SAAADI. CDR3 DNA: TGCGCCAGCAGCCCGGGACAGCCTTTGGATACGCAGTATTTT. Protein product: CASSPGQPLDTQYF.

This clone is categorized as medium-sized (0.01 to 0.1%). The rearrangement joins TRBV14 to TRBJ2-4, with a possible D match to TRBD1 (6 bases). Trimming cost V 1 base and J 1 base, with 8 bases left between them. The germline V gene has CDR1 SGHDN and CDR2 FVKESK. The CDR3 is 15 amino acids. CDR3 sequence reads: CASSQVQGAKNIQYF. The CDR3 DNA reads as TGTGCCAGCAGCCAAGTTCAGGGGGCCAAAAACATTCAGTACTTC.

The V call is TRBV28, the J call TRBJ2-7; TRBD1 agrees at 9 bases. The CDR3 is 18 residues long. J gave up 0 bases and V 3 bases, and 12 bases lay outside the gene matches. Germline assignment: CDR1 MDHEN and CDR2 SYDVKM. CDR3 in DNA: TGTGCCAGCAGTTTGGACCGGGACAGGGTCGTAGGCTCCTACGAGCAGTACTTC. This translates into CASSLDRDRVVGSYEQYF.

V gene TRBV4-2 combines with J gene TRBJ1-4, with TRBD1 matching over 8 bases. The length of the CDR3 is 16 residues. Germline V CDR1 and CDR2: LGHNA, YNFKEQ. V dropped 4 bases and J dropped 4; count of bases not matched to a gene: 8. CDR3: CASSRDGTGDNEKLFF. CDR3 coding DNA: TGTGCCAGCAGCCGAGACGGGACAGGAGATAATGAAAAACTGTTTTTT.

The gene calls are TRBV7-9 and TRBJ2-3; 7 bases are shared with TRBD1. With V trimmed by 1 base and J by 6 bases, 7 bases remained unmatched. The CDR3 length is 15 residues. The germline CDR1 and CDR2 sequences are SEHNR and FQNEAQ (reference sequence). The CDR3 DNA reads as TGTGCCAGCAGCTTAGGGACAGGCCCCCGGGATACGCAGTATTTT. Protein product: CASSLGTGPRDTQYF.

The rearrangement uses TRBV30 and TRBJ2-2, with TRBD2 identical over 8 bases. Germline V gives CDR1 GTSNPN, CDR2 SVGIG (reference sequence). V lost 3 bases and J lost 0; bases outside the gene matches: 3. The CDR3 length is 15 residues. The CDR3 reads CAWSRGGSNTGELFF. The CDR3 nucleotides read TGTGCCTGGAGCCGGGGGGGATCGAACACCGGGGAGCTGTTTTTT.

The CDR3 DNA sequence: TGTGCCAGTAGTCGTACCGGGACATTAAACAATGAGCAGTTCTTC. It specifies CASSRTGTLNNEQFF. V usage is TRBV19 and J usage is TRBJ2-1; D might be TRBD1 (6 bases). The CDR3 contains 15 residues. Germline CDR1 is LNHDA and CDR2 is SQIVND (reference sequence). The germline V and J ends were trimmed by 5 bases and 5 bases, with 16 bases remaining between them.

The CDR3 spells CASRTRQGEDGYTF. The CDR3 DNA follows: TGTGCCAGCAGGACCCGACAGGGGGAAGATGGCTACACCTTC. The chain has TRBV2 and TRBJ1-2; 9 nucleotides align to TRBD1. J lost 6 bases, V lost 6 bases, and 8 bases had no gene match. Germline V lookup: CDR1 SNHLY, CDR2 FYNNEI. This CDR3 contains 14 residues.

The genes are TRBV6-4 and TRBJ1-1; 7 bases line up with TRBD1. The CDR3 has 13 residues. With 6 bases clipped from V and 0 bases from J, the junction kept 1 base outside the gene matches. Looked up from germline, CDR1 is MRHNA and CDR2 is SNTAGT. The CDR3 nucleotides read TGTGCCAGCAGGGGACAGATGAACACTGAAGCTTTCTTT. Translation gives CASRGQMNTEAFF.

V and J are TRBV2 and TRBJ2-2; D is perhaps TRBD1 (6 bases). V lost 6 bases to trimming and J lost 8 bases, with 19 bases between them. Germline V CDR1 and CDR2: SNHLY, FYNNEI. There are 15 residues in the CDR3. This chain's CDR3 is CASRDNLGRGGELFF. DNA for the CDR3: TGTGCCAGCAGGGACAACTTGGGCAGGGGTGGGGAGCTGTTTTTT.

This chain uses TRBV28 with TRBJ2-5; D possibly matches TRBD1 or TRBD2 (5 bases each). V gave up 7 bases and J gave up 5 bases, with 20 bases separating them. This CDR3 region has 15 residues. CDR1 is MDHEN, CDR2 SYDVKM, per germline. Written as DNA, the CDR3 is TGTGCCAGCACCCTTGGGGACCTCGCAGGGGAGACCCAGTACTTC. It codes for CASTLGDLAGETQYF.

The CDR3 DNA follows: TGTGCCAGTAAGTCCAGGGACTACACAGATACGCAGTATTTT. It translates to CASKSRDYTDTQYF. The chain couples TRBV19 to TRBJ2-3, with TRBD2 matching over 7 bases. This CDR3 has 14 residues. The germline V gene has CDR1 LNHDA and CDR2 SQIVND (reference sequence). V lost 7 bases, J lost 2 bases, and 6 bases stayed unmatched.

This sequence joins TRBV21-1 and TRBJ1-4. TRBV21-1 is designated a pseudogene. This CDR3 is built from 15 residues. The CDR3 region has the DNA TGTGCCAGCAGCAAACGAGGGGACCCTAATGAAAAACTGTTTTTT. Translated, it gives CASSKRGDPNEKLFF.

The gene calls are TRBV5-4 and TRBJ2-5, with D possibly being TRBD2 (6 bases). Per the germline V gene, CDR1 is SGHNT and CDR2 is YYREEE (reference sequence). There are 15 residues in the CDR3. V lost 2 bases and J 2 bases, leaving 13 bases between the germline ends. The CDR3 DNA sequence: TGTGCCAGCAGCTTCAGGAGGGGCCTACAAGAGACCCAGTACTTC. Protein product: CASSFRRGLQETQYF. Variable domain in full (rest from reference TRBV5-4 and TRBJ2-5): ETGVTQSPTHLIKTRGQQVTLRCSSQSGHNTVSWYQQALGQGPQFIFQYYREEENGRGNFPPRFSGLQFPNYSSELNVNALELDDSALYLCASSFRRGLQETQYFGPGTRLLVL.

The chain joins TRBV19 to TRBJ2-5; 7 nucleotides match TRBD1. Germline CDR1 reads LNHDA; CDR2 reads SQIVND (reference sequence). V was pared by 4 bases and J by 6 bases, with 8 bases of the junction left unmatched. This CDR3 is built from 14 residues. CDR3 bases: TGTGCCAGTAGTAGGGGACAGAACGTGAAGACCCAGTACTTC. Amino acid sequence: CASSRGQNVKTQYF.

The chain joins TRBV2 to TRBJ1-2, with 10 bases lining up with TRBD1. The germline CDR1 and CDR2 sequences are SNHLY and FYNNEI. This CDR3 comprises 13 residues. Trimming took 9 bases from V and 4 from J; bases not matched to a gene: 5. CDR3 protein: CASGDRGFYGYTF. The CDR3 DNA follows: TGTGCCAGTGGGGACAGGGGCTTCTATGGCTACACCTTC. Combining the CDR3 with reference TRBV2 and TRBJ1-2 gives the whole variable domain EPEVTQTPSHQVTQMGQEVILRCVPISNHLYFYWYRQILGQKVEFLVSFYNNEISEKSEIFDDQFSVERPDGSNFTLKIRSTKLEDSAMYFCASGDRGFYGYTFGSGTRLTVV.